This T cell receptor (beta chain) was retrieved from a study of prognosis after radiotherapy for stage I lung cancer. V was pared by 5 bases and J by 7 bases, with 9 bases of the junction left unmatched. Germline V lookup: CDR1 SNHLY, CDR2 FYNNEI. The CDR3 has 16 residues. Sample share makes this clonotype medium-sized. Multiplex PCR, run in two rounds, amplified TCR beta CDR3 from genomic DNA. With primers specific to each TRBV and TRBJ gene, the first-round PCR was performed. Via MiXCR, TCRdb re-called the multiplex PCR reads, giving one row per CDR3 protein. Of approximately 11,000 distinct CDR3 sequences in the sample, approximately 58% are singletons; the top ten hold approximately 6.5%.

The chain carries TRBV2 and TRBJ2-1; 12 nucleotides agree with TRBD2. The starting material was PBMCs, obtained before or after stereotactic body radiation therapy (not recorded which). The receptor was derived from a donor over 45 with non-small cell lung cancer. CDR3 residues: CASSTRLAGVGNEQFF. CDR3 nucleotide sequence: TGTGCCAGCAGTACCCGACTAGCGGGGGTGGGAAATGAGCAGTTCTTC. Filled out from reference TRBV2 and TRBJ2-1, the complete variable domain reads EPEVTQTPSHQVTQMGQEVILRCVPISNHLYFYWYRQILGQKVEFLVSFYNNEISEKSEIFDDQFSVERPDGSNFTLKIRSTKLEDSAMYFCASSTRLAGVGNEQFFGPGTRLTVL.